The clone carrying this TCR beta chain was detected many times. TCRdb analysed the multiplex PCR reads with MiXCR anew, one entry per CDR3 protein. The table lists around 130,000 distinct CDR3 sequences, approximately 22% of them singletons. The source of the sample is a study of breast tumors, draining lymph nodes, adjacent tissues. CDR3 length: 12 amino acids. Germline V gene lookup returns CDR1 SGHVS and CDR2 FQNEAQ. The V end was cut by 4 bases, the J end by 1 base, with 3 bases between. The lymph nodes were axillary draining lymph nodes from breast cancer patients. The sample was axillary lymph node tissue. V and J are TRBV7-8 and TRBJ2-3, with D unclear. The receptor comes from a female donor with breast cancer. Some clones in this sample may be carry-over from other donors' samples. CDR3 coding DNA: TGTGCCAGCAGCTACCGCACAGATACGCAGTATTTT. This codes for CASSYRTDTQYF.